A selection of T cell receptor beta chains follows, all from one sample in a study of somatic mutations in cytotoxic T cells in rheumatoid arthritis. The repertoire was sequenced with immunoSEQ multiplex PCR; TCRdb's copy has only in-frame clones and lacks some. The table shows roughly 10,000 clones, with 80% occurring only once. Sequencing was carried out using CD8+ T cells sorted from blood. The receptors stem from an adult with rheumatoid arthritis. Both conserved end residues are part of each CDR3. D genes are given only for firm matches. Clone size is shown for a subset of rows, as once, few, many or a class of expanded clone.

J: TRBJ2-5
size: .
D: .
V: TRBV18
CDR3: CASSPDSAPYPQETQYF
DNA: TGTGCCAGCTCACCAGATTCTGCGCCTTACCCCCAAGAGACCCAGTACTTC

J: TRBJ1-3
size: .
D: .
V: TRBV15
CDR3: CATSRDRWGTGNTIYF
DNA: TGTGCCACCAGCAGAGATCGATGGGGTACTGGAAACACCATATATTTT

J: TRBJ2-7
size: once
D: .
V: TRBV7-9
CDR3: CASSFPGQSTYEQYF
DNA: TGTGCCAGCAGCTTTCCGGGACAATCTACCTACGAGCAGTACTTC

J: TRBJ2-7
size: .
D: .
V: TRBV6-6
CDR3: CASSPLAPAYEQYF
DNA: TGTGCCAGCAGTCCCCTGGCCCCAGCCTACGAGCAGTACTTC

J: TRBJ2-3
size: .
D: TRBD1
V: TRBV5-1
CDR3: CASSLGQNRGRPTDTQYF
DNA: TGCGCCAGCAGCTTGGGACAAAACAGGGGGCGCCCCACAGATACGCAGTATTTT

J: TRBJ2-1
size: .
D: TRBD1
V: TRBV7-9
CDR3: CASTPEDRGLDEQFF
DNA: TGTGCCAGCACCCCGGAGGACAGGGGGCTCGATGAGCAGTTCTTC

J: TRBJ2-7
size: .
D: .
V: TRBV19
CDR3: CASSYRVGEQYF
DNA: TGTGCCAGTAGCTACAGGGTGGGCGAGCAGTACTTC

J: TRBJ2-5
size: .
D: TRBD2
V: TRBV6-5
CDR3: CASSPLAGGQETQYF
DNA: TGTGCCAGCAGTCCACTAGCGGGGGGCCAAGAGACCCAGTACTTC

J: TRBJ1-4
size: .
D: .
V: TRBV5-3
CDR3: CARSWRERPSNEKLFF
DNA: TGTGCCAGAAGCTGGCGGGAGCGCCCTTCTAATGAAAAACTGTTTTTT

J: TRBJ2-4
size: .
D: .
V: TRBV28
CDR3: CASSPYGMQGFPLTVLAKNIQYF
DNA: TGTGCCAGCAGTCCTTACGGCATGCAGGGCTTCCCCCTAACGGTTCTAGCCAAAAACATTCAGTACTTC

J: TRBJ1-6
size: .
D: .
V: TRBV27
CDR3: CASSSRTALSPLHF
DNA: TGTGCCAGCAGTTCAAGGACAGCCTTGTCACCCCTCCACTTT

J: TRBJ2-7
size: .
D: .
V: TRBV11-2
CDR3: CASSDRTATYEQYF
DNA: TGTGCCAGCAGCGATAGGACAGCCACCTACGAGCAGTACTTC

J: TRBJ1-1
size: few
D: .
V: TRBV19
CDR3: CASSVWGLNTEAFF
DNA: TGTGCCAGTAGTGTTTGGGGGCTGAACACTGAAGCTTTCTTT

J: TRBJ1-1
size: .
D: .
V: TRBV7-8
CDR3: CASSLADPRVANTEAFF
DNA: TGTGCCAGCAGCTTAGCGGACCCCAGGGTGGCGAACACTGAAGCTTTCTTT

J: TRBJ1-1
size: .
D: .
V: TRBV4-1
CDR3: CASSQFSGQETGAFF
DNA: TGCGCCAGCAGCCAATTTTCAGGGCAGGAAACTGGAGCTTTCTTT

J: TRBJ2-7
size: .
D: TRBD2
V: TRBV18
CDR3: CASSPLSAGGGLRSYEQYF
DNA: TGTGCCAGCTCACCACTTTCTGCGGGCGGGGGGTTAAGGTCCTACGAGCAGTACTTC

J: TRBJ2-3
size: .
D: .
V: TRBV4-1
CDR3: CASSPKFGGTDTQYF
DNA: TGCGCCAGCAGCCCCAAATTTGGGGGCACAGATACGCAGTATTTT

J: TRBJ2-5
size: .
D: .
V: TRBV4-1
CDR3: CASSQGDRGPQETQYF
DNA: TGCGCCAGCAGCCAAGGGGATAGGGGACCCCAAGAGACCCAGTACTTC

J: TRBJ1-1
size: .
D: .
V: TRBV28
CDR3: CASSLWAGGFTEAFF
DNA: TGTGCCAGCAGTTTATGGGCGGGAGGATTCACTGAAGCTTTCTTT

J: TRBJ2-7
size: .
D: .
V: TRBV27
CDR3: CASSLSDRYYEQYF
DNA: TGTGCCAGCAGTTTATCGGACAGATACTACGAGCAGTACTTC

J: TRBJ2-5
size: .
D: TRBD2
V: TRBV4-1
CDR3: CASSYGLAGGLRVPHLQETQYF
DNA: TGCGCCAGCAGCTACGGACTAGCGGGGGGTTTACGAGTCCCCCACTTACAAGAGACCCAGTACTTC

J: TRBJ2-2
size: .
D: .
V: TRBV4-1
CDR3: CASSQGWTGGAGELFF
DNA: TGCGCCAGCAGCCAAGGTTGGACCGGCGGGGCCGGGGAGCTGTTTTTT

J: TRBJ1-4
size: .
D: .
V: TRBV6-1
CDR3: CASKVGRDNEKLFF
DNA: TGTGCCAGCAAGGTCGGAAGAGATAATGAAAAACTGTTTTTT

J: TRBJ1-1
size: .
D: .
V: TRBV11-1
CDR3: CASSFLGLNTEAFF
DNA: TGTGCCAGCAGCTTTCTCGGCCTTAACACTGAAGCTTTCTTT

J: TRBJ2-7
size: few
D: .
V: TRBV11-2
CDR3: CASSGGTASPYEQYF
DNA: TGTGCCAGCAGTGGGGGGACGGCCAGCCCCTACGAGCAGTACTTC

J: TRBJ1-4
size: .
D: TRBD1
V: TRBV27
CDR3: CASSSNRGSNFLDEKLFF
DNA: TGTGCCAGCAGCTCCAACAGGGGGTCAAACTTTCTTGATGAAAAACTGTTTTTT

J: TRBJ2-2
size: .
D: .
V: TRBV28
CDR3: CASSSLKETVNTGELFF
DNA: TGTGCCAGCAGTTCCCTCAAAGAGACAGTGAACACCGGGGAGCTGTTTTTT

J: TRBJ1-1
size: .
D: .
V: TRBV27
CDR3: CASSPGLTNTEAFF
DNA: TGTGCCAGCAGTCCTGGACTGACGAACACTGAAGCTTTCTTT

J: TRBJ2-1
size: .
D: TRBD1
V: TRBV18
CDR3: CASDTGEWNEQFF
DNA: TGTGCCAGCGATACAGGGGAATGGAATGAGCAGTTCTTC

J: TRBJ2-1
size: .
D: .
V: TRBV4-2
CDR3: CASSQSGLFNEQFF
DNA: TGTGCCAGCAGCCAGTCGGGGCTGTTCAATGAGCAGTTCTTC

J: TRBJ2-5
size: .
D: TRBD2
V: TRBV6-5
CDR3: CASSYSGLAGGETQYF
DNA: TGTGCCAGCAGTTACTCGGGACTAGCGGGGGGTGAGACCCAGTACTTC

J: TRBJ2-7
size: .
D: .
V: TRBV28
CDR3: CASSFRGFMDYEQYF
DNA: TGTGCCAGCAGTTTCCGGGGTTTTATGGACTACGAGCAGTACTTC

J: TRBJ1-5
size: few
D: .
V: TRBV5-1
CDR3: CASSSLGGWGQPQHF
DNA: TGCGCCAGCTCGTCTCTGGGGGGTTGGGGTCAGCCCCAGCATTTT

J: TRBJ1-1
size: .
D: .
V: TRBV27
CDR3: CASSLVGRAFTEAFF
DNA: TGTGCCAGCAGTTTAGTTGGCAGGGCTTTCACTGAAGCTTTCTTT

J: TRBJ2-5
size: .
D: TRBD2
V: TRBV7-7
CDR3: CASSHTSGDQETQYF
DNA: TGTGCTAGCAGCCACACTAGCGGGGACCAAGAGACCCAGTACTTC

J: TRBJ2-1
size: .
D: .
V: TRBV19
CDR3: CASSIDQGQSYNEQFF
DNA: TGTGCCAGTAGTATAGATCAGGGACAATCCTACAATGAGCAGTTCTTC

J: TRBJ2-3
size: .
D: TRBD2
V: TRBV28
CDR3: CASTITGGPTDTQYF
DNA: TGTGCCAGCACCATTACGGGGGGGCCCACAGATACGCAGTATTTT

J: TRBJ2-7
size: .
D: .
V: TRBV18
CDR3: CASSSPGHLYEQYF
DNA: TGTGCCAGCTCAAGTCCGGGACACTTATACGAGCAGTACTTC

J: TRBJ1-2
size: .
D: .
V: TRBV4-1
CDR3: CASAWSTVSNYGYTF
DNA: TGCGCCAGCGCCTGGTCGACAGTTTCTAACTATGGCTACACCTTC

J: TRBJ2-7
size: .
D: TRBD2
V: TRBV28
CDR3: CASSPRLANPYEQYF
DNA: TGTGCCAGCAGTCCCAGACTAGCGAACCCCTACGAGCAGTACTTC

J: TRBJ1-4
size: few
D: .
V: TRBV4-1
CDR3: CASSQYLPRPLYEKLFF
DNA: TGCGCCAGCAGCCAATATCTCCCTCGACCGCTTTATGAAAAACTGTTTTTT

J: TRBJ1-6
size: .
D: TRBD1
V: TRBV15
CDR3: CATSFRGISPLHF
DNA: TGTGCCACCAGTTTCAGGGGGATTTCACCCCTCCACTTT

J: TRBJ1-1
size: .
D: .
V: TRBV11-3
CDR3: CASSLRGMNTEAFF
DNA: TGTGCCAGCAGCTTAAGGGGGATGAACACTGAAGCTTTCTTT

J: TRBJ1-1
size: .
D: TRBD1
V: TRBV4-3
CDR3: CASSPGTANTEAFF
DNA: TGCGCCAGCAGCCCCGGGACAGCGAACACTGAAGCTTTCTTT

J: TRBJ1-2
size: .
D: TRBD1
V: TRBV4-2
CDR3: CASSQGDRGRPIYGYTF
DNA: TGTGCCAGCAGCCAAGGGGACAGGGGGCGACCTATCTATGGCTACACCTTC

J: TRBJ1-5
size: once
D: TRBD1
V: TRBV7-2
CDR3: CASGTGVQPQHF
DNA: TGTGCCAGCGGGACAGGGGTTCAGCCCCAGCATTTT

J: TRBJ2-1
size: .
D: TRBD2
V: TRBV29-1
CDR3: CSVDLAGMYNEQFF
DNA: TGCAGCGTGGATCTAGCGGGGATGTACAATGAGCAGTTCTTC

J: TRBJ1-2
size: .
D: .
V: TRBV5-8
CDR3: CASSLRQRAAGYGYTF
DNA: TGTGCCAGCAGCTTGCGACAAAGGGCCGCAGGGTATGGCTACACCTTC

J: TRBJ1-6
size: .
D: .
V: TRBV15
CDR3: CATSRDKQKNSPLHF
DNA: TGTGCCACCAGCAGAGATAAACAGAAAAATTCACCCCTCCACTTT

J: TRBJ1-1
size: .
D: .
V: TRBV10-2
CDR3: CASSEQTEAFF
DNA: TGCGCCAGCAGTGAACAGACTGAAGCTTTCTTT

J: TRBJ2-7
size: .
D: TRBD2
V: TRBV7-8
CDR3: CASSPTSGGFEQYF
DNA: TGTGCCAGCAGCCCGACTAGCGGGGGGTTCGAGCAGTACTTC

J: TRBJ2-7
size: .
D: TRBD1
V: TRBV28
CDR3: CASTQTGTYEQYF
DNA: TGTGCCAGCACCCAGACAGGGACCTACGAGCAGTACTTC

J: TRBJ1-4
size: .
D: .
V: TRBV14
CDR3: CASSHWGLGNEKLFF
DNA: TGTGCCAGCAGCCATTGGGGCCTCGGGAATGAAAAACTGTTTTTT

J: TRBJ2-7
size: once
D: .
V: TRBV6-5
CDR3: CASSYSWGYEQYF
DNA: TGTGCCAGCAGTTACTCCTGGGGCTACGAGCAGTACTTC